This TCR beta chain was sequenced for a study of cytomegalovirus exposure and HLA in healthy donors listed by TCRdb under 2017. Regarding the study in general: An earlier analysis of roughly 610 of the donors reported about 260 Gb of sequence data and 95 million to 120 million unique TCR beta sequences obtained from roughly 170 million T cells. An earlier analysis of roughly 600 of the donors used high-throughput TCR beta sequencing to judge whether each TCR beta V gene segment behaved as functional or pseudogenic. Typing coverage differed by locus: A, B, C, DRB1 and DQB1 were typed in about 629-640 donors, DQA1 in 500 to 550, DPA1 in approximately 610, and DPB1 in about 450. Rather than using new phenotypic data, the later analysis identified candidate immune exposures from TCR beta sequences and from how often those sequences occurred across donors. A separate validation cohort of about 110 different subjects was used in addition to the approximately 700-subject first cohort. Among the roughly 380 genotyped donors, approximately 76% belonged to the genetic ancestry cluster associated with self-reported Caucasian donors. The study aimed to test whether cataloging public T cell receptors could reveal signatures of past pathogen exposure. All discovery cohort repertoires had been generated using a single sequencing platform. A later genetic analysis took genome-wide SNP genotypes for about three fifths of the roughly 700 donors and used that subset as a discovery cohort. HLA typing covered class I and class II loci at four-digit resolution. Using immunosequencing, the study profiled T cell repertoires from about 610 subjects and related those repertoires to cytomegalovirus serostatus. To study patterns of TCR occurrence, a later analysis re-analyzed previously published TCR beta repertoires from 666 donors and added high-resolution HLA genotyping. Donor age, sex, ethnicity and CMV serostatus were compiled together with the repertoire data. To predict cytomegalovirus infection status, the study combined high-throughput TCR immunosequencing, statistical association of individual TCRs with disease status, and machine learning. An early release that covered about 600 HLA-typed donors contained about 300 gigabases of sequencing data and 75 million to 100 million unique TCR sequences. Among around 400 genotyped donors of the cohort, an average of roughly 230,000 unique TCR beta nucleotide sequences was sequenced per donor, of which roughly 17% were non-productive. Because of strong linkage in the cohort, five DR-DQ haplotypes were treated as single units for association and clustering.

Its CDR3 holds 13 amino acids, cysteine through phenylalanine. Only CDR3 DNA remains: 39 bases, in frame from the first base. The junction shows trimming of 6 bases on V and 8 bases on J, plus 16 bases between the germline ends. The germline V gene sets CDR1 to MNHEY and CDR2 to SVGAGI. This clone was seen a handful of times. It has no known antigen specificity. The input lacks base qualities; no much larger clone sits a single base away. On the study overall, not on this receptor specifically: A group of highly shared sequence variants was considered likely to be a technical artifact of the sequencing pipeline. The study listed 150 to 200 TCR beta chains as associated with cytomegalovirus. Assigning TCR associations to individual alleles was difficult when HLA alleles, especially DR and DQ, strongly co-occurred. In an earlier analysis of under 600 of the donors, most TCR beta V segments were observed in productive rearrangements about 87% or about 30% of the time, broadly matching IMGT annotations. It was suggested by the authors that the approach could potentially be generalized to other disease states and immunological phenotypes. Because counts were too low, 15 to 20 rarely observed V segments, including chromosome 9 orphons, were left out of the earlier analysis of some 640 of the donors. In a later analysis, TCR association rates were found to vary across HLA loci, with the most associated TCRs seen for DRB1 alleles and the fewest for HLA-C alleles. In vitro tests confirmed that a few of the cytomegalovirus-associated TCR beta chains recognize cytomegalovirus antigens. Because the 87-base-pair reads could not distinguish some IMGT-functional V segments, including TRBV6-2 and TRBV6-3, those segments were excluded. According to a later genetic analysis, donors in an Asian-associated ancestry cluster had fewer N-insertions in productive TCRs than the roughly 670-donor mean. Correlated functional status among segregating V segments might reflect linkage disequilibrium, but an unknown experimental factor could not be ruled out. Because HLA typing was missing for some donors at each locus, association tests included only the typed subset. Presence/absence analyses assumed roughly uniform sequencing depth across donors, an assumption that may not hold. Only TCR beta chains were sequenced in this cohort, and the absence of alpha or paired-chain data limited detectable features. Immune exposure information for the cohort was limited to CMV serostatus. Specific HLA alleles were associated with over 15,000 TCR beta sequences at a false discovery rate of 0.05 in a later analysis. A later analysis found that most CMV-associated TCR beta chains appeared HLA-restricted, with HLA associations seemingly driven largely by CMV exposure. Most TCR sequences were observed very rarely across donors, whereas some public TCRs were present in many individuals. A further reported finding was that TCR beta sequences accurately predicted the HLA-A and HLA-B alleles for most subjects in the first cohort. Cytomegalovirus status was reported to be diagnosed by the classifier with high specificity and sensitivity in both the original and validation cohorts. Compared with equally common non-associated chains, HLA-associated TCR beta chains in a later analysis were more clonally expanded and had lower generation probabilities. A later analysis reported that several top co-occurrence clusters appeared linked to parvovirus B19, influenza, CMV and Epstein-Barr virus. In a later genetic analysis, a missense DCLRE1C variant was associated with V-gene and J-gene trimming of TCR beta chains, and the association was replicated in an independent cohort.

The library was made by the immunoSEQ multiplex PCR assay. For the multiplex PCR, a mixture combining 60 forward primers for TCR Vbeta segments and 13 reverse primers for TCR Jbeta segments was used. The CDR3 region of rearranged TCR beta genes was amplified from genomic DNA with a multiplex PCR assay. Amplified TCR beta libraries were sequenced as 87-base-pair reads on the Illumina HiSeq System. The paper's data handling went like this. A later analysis tallied around 80 million unique TCR beta chains across the 666 repertoires, and some 10 million of those chains were shared by two or more donors. Raw reads were error-corrected and collapsed into unique sequences with a nearest-neighbor algorithm that merged closely related sequences to remove PCR and sequencing errors. Alignment of CDR3 sequences to IMGT reference sequences was used to assign V, D and J gene segments. Each retained sequence needed at least a six-nucleotide match to both a V gene segment and a J gene segment. A rearrangement counted as productive if the CDR3 had no stop codons and remained in frame with V and J, and every other rearrangement counted as non-productive. Following IMGT convention, CDR3 was defined as the stretch from the second conserved V-encoded cysteine up to the conserved J-encoded phenylalanine. The earlier analysis of 587 of the donors excluded any sequence lacking an unambiguous match to a single V gene segment. In an earlier analysis of some 590 of the donors, a V segment was called functional when productive rearrangements were above 56.7%, and segregating when the standard deviation between donors exceeded 5%. A statistical classification framework was built for diagnosing cytomegalovirus status from the catalog of TCR beta chain sequences. V and J gene assignment, in a later analysis, came from comparing TCR nucleotide sequences with IMGT/GENE-DB human TR gene sequences. A later analysis assigned CDR3 sequences and most-parsimonious VDJ recombination scenarios with the TCRdist pipeline. A later analysis defined each TCR beta chain by its CDR3 amino acid sequence plus V-gene family, and excluded reads lacking a unique V-gene family. A later analysis removed 592 highly shared, low-generation-probability nucleotide sequences to deal with suspected cross-contamination and a sequencing artifact. For each public chain, a later analysis derived a clonal expansion index from normalized ranks of inferred template counts within each repertoire. A later analysis computed generation probabilities with a VDJ recombination model fitted to out-of-frame rearrangements, and checked the results against IGoR. In a later analysis, hypergeometric tests were used to score TCR-TCR, TCR-HLA and TCR-CMV co-occurrence, with a repertoire-size bias correction applied to TCR pairs. To estimate false discovery rates, a later analysis permuted the HLA or CMV assignments 20 times. In a later analysis, co-occurring TCRs were grouped using DBSCAN, with TCRdist sequence similarity added in when clustering inside HLA-allele-positive subsets. Co-occurrence clustering excluded repertoires with fewer than 30,000 or more than 120,000 public chains, plus five with anomalous nucleotide sharing. What TCRdb holds here is the immuneACCESS table cut down to in-frame rearrangements. Part of the clones is not present; checked against another copy, under half of the missing clones reflect an unresolved V gene, and the others are unexplained. The V and J calls and clone size come from that table; D and trimming were worked out from the DNA. In this sample the table shows roughly 51,000 clones, around 81% of which occur a single time. Approximately 2.3% of the sample is taken by the ten largest.

The cohort was made up of around 720 healthy bone marrow donors. Cohort members were all nominally healthy when sampled, although unrecorded immune exposures were likely present. The donor tested CMV seropositive and was one of the 289 seropositive cohort members. A peripheral blood sample was collected from each donor, and TCR beta sequencing was performed on peripheral blood mononuclear cells. The Qiagen DNeasy Blood Extraction Kit was used to extract genomic DNA from the blood cell samples. The sequence links TRBV6-5 to TRBJ1-2; no D gene is confidently identified. The origin of this receptor is a boy younger than 18 in good health and CMV-seropositive. Material: PBMCs. The CDR3 here reads CASSDFPDGGYTF. The base sequence is TGTGCCAGCAGCGACTTCCCTGACGGGGGCTACACCTTC.